This T cell receptor (beta chain) was profiled in a study of T cell responses to AZD1222 COVID-19 vaccine. Study outcomes and limitations: A rise in Spike-specific TCR breadth and depth followed two AZD1222 doses.

As concerns this clone: Its antigen remains unknown.

With 5 bases removed from V and 5 bases from J, the gap between germline ends came to 13 bases. Per germline, CDR1 MNHEY and CDR2 SMNVEV (reference sequence). This CDR3 has 14 amino acids. Sequencing used immunoSEQ multiplex PCR; TCRdb keeps in-frame clones, though not all of them. This repertoire shows approximately 150,000 clones, around 90% found once; its top ten account for around 4.6%. The sequences come from peripheral blood, collected on day 0 of MenACWY control vaccination. This chain joins TRBV27 and TRBJ2-1; D is undetermined. This TCR was recovered from an adult in good health. CDR3 region: CASSPPQVHNEQFF. CDR3 sequence (DNA): TGTGCCAGCAGTCCACCCCAGGTTCACAATGAGCAGTTCTTC.